This section outlines one T cell receptor (beta chain) sequence together with its context. Antigen specificity is unknown. PCR involved 60 Vbeta and 13 Jbeta primers. Produced via immunoSEQ multiplex PCR; TCRdb's table is partial and in-frame only. The sample records approximately 150,000 clones, roughly 80% being singletons. This entry is derived from a study of cytomegalovirus exposure and HLA in healthy donors. Overall study results and limits: Several of the most significant clusters were apparently associated with common viral pathogens in a later analysis. The likely origin of a cluster of highly shared sequence variants was a sequencing artifact. DRB1 had the most TCR associations and HLA-C the fewest, a later analysis found, with rates varying by HLA locus.

V lost 3 bases and J lost 10, with 7 bases in between. Germline assignment: CDR1 LNHDA and CDR2 SQIVND (reference sequence). This CDR3 contains 12 residues. This receptor was taken from a woman aged 45 to 65 in good health and CMV-seronegative. The chain combines TRBV19 with TRBJ1-6; D not resolved. The sequenced sample consisted of PBMCs. DNA for the CDR3: TGTGCCAGTAGTATTTTGGGCTCACCCCTCCACTTT. The encoded protein is CASSILGSPLHF.